What follows is one TCR beta chain and its context. This receptor's antigen is unknown. No much larger clone is present one base from it, and per-base qualities are unavailable. This record comes from a study of shared clonotypes between healthy human individuals (dated by TCRdb to between 2020 and 2021). Some background on the complete study: The cohort comprised two women and three men aged 18 to 49 years. Each donor's leukapheresis produced roughly between roughly 0.9 and 8.9 billion PBMCs. For each donor, CD4 naive and CD4 memory were each given three plates, CD8 naive was given two plates, and CD8 memory was given one plate. To increase sequencing depth and limit assay-specific biases, TCR repertoire library preparation and sequencing were carried out by different laboratories using diverse techniques. Blood TCR repertoires of roughly five healthy adults were deeply sequenced to estimate repertoire size and the extent of clonotype sharing between individuals.

Using the deep immunoSEQ assay, multiplex PCR amplified TCR CDR3 regions from genomic DNA. For each cell subset, the extracted genomic DNA was distributed evenly across all wells of several immunoSEQ 96-well plates, and each plate served as one replicate. For sorted subsets, approximately 200 ng of genomic DNA, equivalent to roughly 30,000 T cell genomes, went into each replicate PCR. Purified libraries were measured with a Qubit 3.0 fluorometer, size-checked on a Bioanalyzer 2100, and measured again with the KAPA Library Quantification kit. Every immunoSEQ 96-well plate was sequenced on a separate single-read 150-cycle Illumina NextSeq 550 flow cell. Concerning the study's data processing: Because the immunoSEQ output included only junctional sequences and no quality scores, the filtering could not be the same as the filtering used for full-length reads. To assign V/J genes and CDR3, sequences were annotated using PyIR, a Python wrapper for IgBLAST v1.9, with IMGT germline references. Reads were removed for weak V/J assignments (E-value above 1e-6), missing CDR3, stop codons, out-of-frame junctions, or ambiguous translated residues. V3J clonotypes were defined as sequences sharing an identical inferred V gene, J gene, and CDR3 amino acid sequence. Percentage overlap between repertoires was computed as shared unique clonotypes divided by the size of the smaller repertoire. RTK rarefaction, the Chao1 estimator, and Recon v2.1 estimates of unobserved clonotypes were used to assess repertoire richness. OLGA was used to compute generation probabilities for all TCRbeta clonotypes that the gDNA method yielded from a handful of donors. TCRdb took over this immuneACCESS table, retaining in-frame rearrangements with V and J assigned. Such tables are incomplete; in checked studies, under half of the missing clones stem from an unresolved V gene, and the remainder is unexplained. D and trimming come from the DNA, and the V and J calls and clone size come from that table. Counted in this sample were about 1.5 million clones; approximately 98% of them appeared once. The ten largest clones add up to roughly 0.45% of the sample.

The donors were healthy, HIV-negative adults with no recently reported acute infections or vaccinations. Only Caucasian adults living in Nashville, Tennessee, USA were represented among the donors. CD4+ T cells were enriched through magnetic negative selection, after which naive cells were positively selected on CD45RA and the remaining negative fraction served as the memory subset. Blood was obtained by leukapheresis, after which PBMCs were separated by Ficoll-Histopaque density gradient centrifugation and cryopreserved in liquid nitrogen vapor phase. Analytical flow cytometry was used to check the purity and quantity of every magnetically sorted T cell population. Each sorted fraction had its genomic DNA isolated and then quantified by UV absorbance on a Nanodrop 2000c. What the authors observed across the whole study: Compared with non-shared clonotypes, clonotypes shared by all four sorted-subset donors had higher generation probabilities. Even with the large sequencing depth, rarefaction of the sorted-subset datasets indicated that sequencing was incomplete. Because the study included a small number of donors, the genetic and exposure-history diversity represented was limited. Pairwise subsampling indicated that sequencing depth was expected to affect the degree of clonotype sharing among donors. Sampling was limited to blood, and TCR repertoires in tissue likely differ from TCR repertoires in blood. Across several donors, roughly 5.4% of naive CD4, 3% to 3.5% of naive CD8, roughly 2.3% of memory CD4, and 0.4% of memory CD8 clonotypes were shared. Estimated clonotype richness was generally larger for naive than for memory subsets.

The sample comprised naive CD4+ T cells sorted from blood. The meaning of the sample's cell subset or site label: CD45RA+ positively selected. This receptor was taken from a man aged 25-40 years in good health.

The encoded CDR3 is CASSWGLAADTQYF. The nucleotide sequence reads TGTGCCAGCAGTTGGGGTCTCGCCGCAGATACGCAGTATTTT. The chain uses TRBV25-1 and TRBJ2-3; the D gene is not confidently resolved. Based on the germline V gene, the CDR1 and CDR2 sequences are MGHDK and SYGVNS. The CDR3 covers 14 residues, taking in both the cysteine and the phenylalanine. This entry keeps only the CDR3 DNA: 42 bases, framed from base 1. Deletion took 5 bases off V and 4 bases off J, with a span of 13 bases between the germline ends.